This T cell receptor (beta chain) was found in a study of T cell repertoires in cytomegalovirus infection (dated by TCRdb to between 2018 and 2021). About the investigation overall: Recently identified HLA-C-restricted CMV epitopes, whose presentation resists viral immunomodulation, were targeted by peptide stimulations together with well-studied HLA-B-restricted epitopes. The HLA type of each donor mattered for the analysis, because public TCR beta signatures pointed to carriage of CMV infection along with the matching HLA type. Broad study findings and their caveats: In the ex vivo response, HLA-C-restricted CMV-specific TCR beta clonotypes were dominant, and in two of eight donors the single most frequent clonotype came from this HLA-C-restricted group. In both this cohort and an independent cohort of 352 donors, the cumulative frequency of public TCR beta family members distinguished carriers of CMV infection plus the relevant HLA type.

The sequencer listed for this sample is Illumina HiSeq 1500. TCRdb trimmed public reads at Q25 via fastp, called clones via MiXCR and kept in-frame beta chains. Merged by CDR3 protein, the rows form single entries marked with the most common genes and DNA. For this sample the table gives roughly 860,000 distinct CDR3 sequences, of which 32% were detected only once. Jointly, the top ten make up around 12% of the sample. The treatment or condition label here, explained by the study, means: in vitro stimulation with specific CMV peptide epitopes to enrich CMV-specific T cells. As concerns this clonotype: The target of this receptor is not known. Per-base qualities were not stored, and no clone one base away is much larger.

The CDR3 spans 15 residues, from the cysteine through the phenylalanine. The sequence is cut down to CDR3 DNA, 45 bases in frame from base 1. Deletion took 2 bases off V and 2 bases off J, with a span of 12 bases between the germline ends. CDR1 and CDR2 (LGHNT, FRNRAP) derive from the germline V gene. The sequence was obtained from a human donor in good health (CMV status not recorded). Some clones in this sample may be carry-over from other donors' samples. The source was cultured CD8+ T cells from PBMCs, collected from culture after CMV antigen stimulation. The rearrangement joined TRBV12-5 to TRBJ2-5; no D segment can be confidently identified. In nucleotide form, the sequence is TGTGCTAGTGGTTTGACGCGAGCCCCGCAAGAGACCCAGTACTTC. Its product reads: CASGLTRAPQETQYF.